The next 27 T cell receptor beta chains were all read from a single sample in a study of shared clonotypes between healthy human individuals. Only in-frame clones appear in the TCRdb table, and some are missing; sequencing was by immunoSEQ multiplex PCR. The sample shows 2 million to 2.5 million clones, over 85% of them seen only once. Sequencing was carried out using naive CD4+ T cells from PBMCs. Stated subset: CD45RA+ positively selected. These TCRs come from a man aged 18 to 30 in good health. Some clones in this sample may be carry-over from other donors' samples.

This clone was detected only once. The gene calls are TRBV5-1 and TRBJ1-2; 9 bases match TRBD1. This CDR3 region has 15 residues. Per germline, CDR1 SGHRS and CDR2 YFSETQ. The V and J ends lost 1 base and 6 bases, in that order; junction bases with no gene match: 7. CDR3 in DNA: TGCGCCAGCAGCTTGAGCGGGGACAGGGAACATGGCTACACCTTC. Its translation is CASSLSGDREHGYTF.

This clone was counted once. The chain is built from TRBV27 and TRBJ1-1, with a possible D match to TRBD1 (6 bases). Germline V gene sequence: CDR1 MNHEY, CDR2 SMNVEV (reference sequence). This CDR3 has 15 amino acids. Between the trimmed V and J ends, which lost 6 bases and 4 bases, there was a span of 18 bases. The DNA of the CDR3 is TGTGCCAGCAGCCAACGGGGGCTATCAACCACTGAAGCTTTCTTT. Protein product: CASSQRGLSTTEAFF.

The chain recombines TRBV7-3 with TRBJ1-2; maybe TRBD1 (5 bases). The V and J ends lost 5 bases and 4 bases respectively, with 17 bases between them. Germline assignment: CDR1 SGHTA and CDR2 FQGTGA. The CDR3 totals 15 residues. The CDR3 here is CASSPTVGGSYGYTF. The CDR3 DNA sequence: TGTGCCAGCAGCCCTACGGTGGGGGGGAGCTATGGCTACACCTTC. Full variable domain (outside the CDR3, taken from reference TRBV7-3 and TRBJ1-2): GAGVSQTPSNKVTEKGKYVELRCDPISGHTALYWYRQSLGQGPEFLIYFQGTGAADDSGLPNDRFFAVRPEGSVSTLKIQRTERGDSAVYLCASSPTVGGSYGYTFGSGTRLTVV.

The rearrangement uses TRBV7-2 and TRBJ2-7, with 10 bases that match TRBD2. Looked up from germline, CDR1 is SGHTA and CDR2 is FQGNSA. This CDR3 comprises 15 residues. The V segment lost 6 bases and the J segment 1 base; nucleotides outside the gene matches: 6. CDR3 nucleotides: TGTGCCAGCAGGGATACTAGCGGGACTTCCTACGAGCAGTACTTC. Translating gives CASRDTSGTSYEQYF.

As to this clone: The same CDR3 arises from other DNA sequences in this sample as well. V and J are TRBV15 and TRBJ1-5; 8 bases are a match to TRBD1. CDR1 is LNHNV, CDR2 YYDKDF, per germline (reference sequence). This CDR3 contains 15 residues. V shed 1 base and J 2 bases; nucleotides not matched to a gene: 1. The CDR3 region has the DNA TGTGCCACCAGCAGAGGGGGACAGGGCAATCAGCCCCAGCATTTT. Protein product: CATSRGGQGNQPQHF.

The chain combines TRBV5-1 with TRBJ2-1; TRBD1 aligns across 8 bases. The ends lost 0 bases at V and 5 bases at J; junction bases unmatched: 10. The germline gives CDR1 SGHRS, CDR2 YFSETQ. The CDR3 length is 17 residues. CDR3 amino acids: CASSLDRQGFGDNEQFF. The DNA of the CDR3 is TGCGCCAGCAGCTTGGACCGACAGGGGTTCGGCGACAATGAGCAGTTCTTC.

The V and J genes are TRBV5-4 and TRBJ2-5; D possibly matches TRBD1 or TRBD2 (6 bases each). V was pared by 0 bases and J by 5 bases, with 14 bases between. The germline gives CDR1 SGHNT, CDR2 YYREEE (reference sequence). The CDR3 is made up of 15 amino acids. CDR3 nucleotides: TGTGCCAGCAGCTTGGAGGCAGGGGAGGAGGAGACCCAGTACTTC. Residues: CASSLEAGEEETQYF.

This rearrangement joins TRBV10-3 to TRBJ1-3; D is undetermined. CDR3 length: 15 amino acids. Germline CDR1 is ENHRY and CDR2 is SYGVKD. Trimming cost V 6 bases and J 0 bases, with 12 bases left between them. DNA for the CDR3: TGTGCCATCAGCCCGAGGGTACTCTCTGGAAACACCATATATTTT. Its protein product is CAISPRVLSGNTIYF.

This chain joins TRBV30 and TRBJ2-3; no clear D. CDR1 GTSNPN and CDR2 SVGIG come from the germline V gene (reference sequence). V lost 2 bases and J lost 4, with 10 bases in between. CDR3 length: 13 residues. The CDR3 reads CAWSSTSADTQYF. The CDR3 DNA reads TGTGCCTGGAGTTCGACATCGGCAGATACGCAGTATTTT.

The genes are TRBV4-1 and TRBJ2-7; 13 bases are shared with TRBD2. The germline V gene has CDR1 MGHRA and CDR2 YSYEKL. Trimming took 5 bases from V and 7 from J; bases not matched to a gene: 14. The CDR3 runs 17 residues. The CDR3 coding sequence is TGCGCCAGCAGCACACGACTAGCGGGAGGTCCGGAGAGAGAGCAGTACTTC. Translation gives CASSTRLAGGPEREQYF.

This clone showed up just once. The V and J genes are TRBV6-5 and TRBJ1-6; no reliable D call. This CDR3 is 15 amino acids long. Trimming cost V 3 bases and J 0 bases, with 6 bases left between them. Per germline, CDR1 MNHEY and CDR2 SVGAGI. CDR3 coding DNA: TGTGCCAGCAGTTATGTTGGCTCCTATAATTCACCCCTCCACTTT. Protein sequence: CASSYVGSYNSPLHF.

The rearrangement joins TRBV7-2 to TRBJ1-5, with D hard to call. There are 14 residues in the CDR3. CDR1 and CDR2 (germline): SGHTA, FQGNSA. The V end lost 1 base, the J end lost 9 bases, and 13 bases lay between the germline ends. Here the CDR3 reads CASSLGITTAPQHF. The CDR3 nucleotides are TGTGCCAGCAGCTTAGGCATAACGACCGCGCCCCAGCATTTT.

This clone is a singleton in its sample. The genes are TRBV25-1 and TRBJ1-1; 7 bases are a match to TRBD1. The CDR3 is 13 amino acids. With 6 bases clipped from V and 5 bases from J, the junction kept 6 bases outside the gene matches. CDR1 and CDR2 (germline): MGHDK, SYGVNS. The CDR3 sequence is CASRLQGETEAFF. The CDR3 nucleotides read TGTGCCAGCAGACTCCAGGGGGAGACTGAAGCTTTCTTT.

The chain is built from TRBV7-9 and TRBJ2-7; D is unresolved. Trimming pared 0 bases from V and 3 bases from J, leaving 12 bases between. The CDR3 loop spans 15 amino acids. Looked up from germline, CDR1 is SEHNR and CDR2 is FQNEAQ (reference sequence). CDR3 nucleotides: TGTGCCAGCAGCTTAGCGGCCGGGTCCCACTACGAGCAGTACTTC. Its protein is CASSLAAGSHYEQYF.

The chain links TRBV11-1 to TRBJ1-4, with 9 nucleotides matching TRBD1. Germline V gene data show CDR1 as SGHAT and CDR2 as FQDESV (reference sequence). J lost 7 bases, V lost 5 bases, and 8 bases had no gene match. The CDR3 consists of 15 residues. Written as DNA, the CDR3 is TGTGCCAGCAGCGTTAACAGGGGGCGGATTGAAAAACTGTTTTTT. Amino acid sequence: CASSVNRGRIEKLFF.

The rearrangement joins TRBV28 to TRBJ1-4; D gene unclear. Germline lookup yields CDR1 MDHEN and CDR2 SYDVKM. The germline V and J ends were trimmed by 2 bases and 8 bases, with 15 bases remaining between them. The CDR3 contains 15 residues. In DNA, the CDR3 is TGTGCCAGCAGTTTACCGGGTGCGCCCATAGAAAAACTGTTTTTT. Translating it yields CASSLPGAPIEKLFF.

The chain's CDR3 is CASRSGGVLYGYTF. CDR3 bases: TGTGCCAGCAGGTCCGGGGGAGTTCTCTATGGCTACACCTTC. The chain employs TRBV28 and TRBJ1-2; perhaps TRBD1 as D (5 bases). The CDR3 covers 14 residues. Germline values: CDR1 MDHEN, CDR2 SYDVKM. V was clipped by 6 bases and J by 4 bases, with 15 bases between them.

The chain is built from TRBV2 and TRBJ2-2, with 12 bases lining up with TRBD2. Trimming removed 6 bases from V and 2 bases from J; junction bases left unmatched: 7. CDR1 is SNHLY, CDR2 FYNNEI, per germline. CDR3 length: 17 amino acids. The CDR3 bases are TGTGCCAGCAGAACTGGCGGACTAGCGGGAAACACCGGGGAGCTGTTTTTT. This encodes CASRTGGLAGNTGELFF.

V usage is TRBV2 and J usage is TRBJ2-3; 7 nucleotides agree with TRBD2. The CDR3 length is 13 residues. Germline loops: CDR1 SNHLY, CDR2 FYNNEI. V shed 0 bases and J 13 bases; nucleotides not matched to a gene: 7. This chain's CDR3 is CASSEAQRSGEYF. For the CDR3, the DNA is TGTGCCAGCAGTGAAGCGCAGAGGAGCGGGGAGTATTTT.

This clone showed up just once. The chain is built from TRBV9 and TRBJ2-3; 9 positions match TRBD1. With 3 bases clipped from V and 3 bases from J, the junction kept 11 bases outside the gene matches. Germline V lookup: CDR1 SGDLS, CDR2 YYNGEE. CDR3 length: 17 residues. CDR3 DNA sequence: TGTGCCAGCAGCGACCCTCCGGGACAGGGCGCAACAGATACGCAGTATTTT. This gives the protein CASSDPPGQGATDTQYF.

The rearrangement links TRBV6-4 to TRBJ2-7; D is possibly TRBD1 (5 bases). Germline loops: CDR1 MRHNA, CDR2 SNTAGT. CDR3 size: 13 residues. V dropped 11 bases and J dropped 3 bases, with 17 bases sitting between them. The CDR3, as DNA: TGTGCCGTAAGGGGCGCCTTATGCTACGAGCAGTACTTC. Its protein is CAVRGALCYEQYF.

The V gene is TRBV9, the J gene TRBJ2-1; possible D gene TRBD1, 6 bases. Germline loops: CDR1 SGDLS, CDR2 YYNGEE. CDR3 length: 17 amino acids. The V end was cut by 2 bases, the J end by 3 bases, with 18 bases between. The CDR3, as DNA: TGTGCCAGCAGCGTGCAGGACAGAGTACAGGGCTACAATGAGCAGTTCTTC. It yields the protein CASSVQDRVQGYNEQFF.

The chain carries TRBV6-1 and TRBJ1-2; D unresolved. The V end was cut by 0 bases, the J end by 4 bases, with 9 bases between. Germline V CDR1 and CDR2: MNHNS, SASEGT. The CDR3 is 14 residues long. The CDR3 DNA sequence: TGTGCCAGCAGTGAAGCGGGGAGACGCTATGGCTACACCTTC. Translation gives CASSEAGRRYGYTF.

CDR3 bases: TGTGCCAGCAGCTTAGGGGTCCTAGCGGGAGGGACTGAGCAGTTCTTC. Its translation: CASSLGVLAGGTEQFF. The rearrangement joins TRBV11-1 to TRBJ2-1; 12 positions match TRBD2. CDR1 and CDR2 from the germline V gene are SGHAT and FQDESV (reference sequence). The CDR3 is 16 residues long. V dropped 1 base and J dropped 9; count of bases not matched to a gene: 7.

The chain is built from TRBV5-1 and TRBJ2-5, with a possible D match to TRBD2 (6 bases). CDR3 length: 17 amino acids. Germline V gene sequence: CDR1 SGHRS, CDR2 YFSETQ. Trimming removed 4 bases at V and 2 bases at J, with 21 bases between. The CDR3, as DNA: TGCGCCAGCAGCCCGGCCCCCACTTTGGGGGGTCAAGAGACCCAGTACTTC. It encodes CASSPAPTLGGQETQYF.

The sample holds a few counts of this clone. CDR3 loop: CAIGGREHYGYTF. The CDR3 DNA follows: TGTGCCATCGGGGGCAGGGAACACTATGGCTACACCTTC. The chain carries TRBV10-3 and TRBJ1-2, with D perhaps matching TRBD1 (6 bases). The CDR3 has 13 residues. Germline V gene lookup returns CDR1 ENHRY and CDR2 SYGVKD. V dropped 8 bases and J dropped 3 bases, with 13 bases sitting between them.

This chain links TRBV9 with TRBJ1-2; D unclear. The CDR3 spans 14 residues. The V gene lost 3 bases and the J gene lost 8 bases, with 17 bases spanning the gap. Germline values: CDR1 SGDLS, CDR2 YYNGEE. For the CDR3, the DNA is TGTGCCAGCAGCGAACTTAACGAGGAGGGAGGCTACACCTTC. Its protein is CASSELNEEGGYTF.